This entry lists 17 T cell receptor beta chains sequenced from one sample in a study of blood T cell repertoires in COVID-19. TCRdb's table, derived via immunoSEQ multiplex PCR, lists solely in-frame clones and lacks some. The table has 70,000 to 95,000 clones, roughly 88% seen once. The source material was peripheral blood. Receptors were obtained from a man between 65 and 79 years old with acute or convalescent COVID-19.

The rearrangement links TRBV30 to TRBJ2-1; TRBD1 matches at 11 bases. Per germline, CDR1 GTSNPN and CDR2 SVGIG (reference sequence). The CDR3 totals 13 residues. Trimming at V came to 7 bases and at J to 6 bases, leaving 5 bases not matched to a gene. The CDR3 here is CAYGQGAVNEQFF. The CDR3 DNA is TGTGCCTACGGACAGGGGGCGGTCAATGAGCAGTTCTTC.

The rearrangement uses TRBV11-2 and TRBJ1-5; 8 positions agree with TRBD1. CDR1 is SGHAT, CDR2 FQNNGV, per germline. V lost 1 base and J lost 3; bases outside the gene matches: 2. The CDR3 extends over 15 amino acids. The CDR3 region is CASSLGQGNNQPQHF. The CDR3 coding sequence is TGTGCCAGCAGCTTAGGACAGGGGAACAATCAGCCCCAGCATTTT. Using reference TRBV11-2 and TRBJ1-5 for the parts outside the CDR3, the full variable domain is EAGVAQSPRYKIIEKRQSVAFWCNPISGHATLYWYQQILGQGPKLLIQFQNNGVVDDSQLPKDRFSAERLKGVDSTLKIQPAKLEDSAVYLCASSLGQGNNQPQHFGDGTRLSIL.

The chain combines TRBV5-4 with TRBJ2-2, with 11 positions matching TRBD2. The junction had 3 bases not matched to a gene; V was cut back by 4 bases and J by 4 bases. CDR1 SGHNT and CDR2 YYREEE come from the germline V gene (reference sequence). The CDR3 spans 15 residues. In DNA, the CDR3 is TGTGCCAGCAGCGCGGGACTAGCGGCCACCGGGGAGCTGTTTTTT. This encodes CASSAGLAATGELFF.

The chain has TRBV28 and TRBJ2-7, with TRBD1 matching over 7 bases. The CDR3 is made up of 15 amino acids. CDR1 MDHEN and CDR2 SYDVKM come from the germline V gene. The V segment lost 1 base and the J segment 4 bases; nucleotides outside the gene matches: 7. The CDR3 DNA is TGTGCCAGCAGTTTATCGGGACAGACCATATACGAGCAGTACTTC. This sequence encodes CASSLSGQTIYEQYF.

The chain's CDR3 is CSVLDSGSYEQYF. DNA for the CDR3: TGCAGCGTTCTAGACAGCGGGAGCTACGAGCAGTACTTC. The chain couples TRBV29-1 to TRBJ2-7; 8 bases agree with TRBD2. V was pared by 5 bases and J by 3 bases, with 6 bases of the junction left unmatched. Germline CDR1 and CDR2: SQVTM and ANQGSEA. This CDR3 comprises 13 residues.

The chain recombines TRBV18 with TRBJ2-7; 9 bases agree with TRBD2. In germline, CDR1 is KGHSH, CDR2 LQKENI. The V and J ends lost 1 base and 2 bases, in that order; junction bases with no gene match: 6. CDR3 length: 16 amino acids. The CDR3 sequence: CASSPQIAGATYEQYF. The CDR3 DNA sequence: TGTGCCAGCTCACCACAAATAGCGGGGGCTACCTACGAGCAGTACTTC.

The V gene is TRBV6-5, the J gene TRBJ2-3; no reliable D call. V lost 10 bases and J lost 5, with 7 bases in between. CDR3 length: 10 residues. The germline gives CDR1 MNHEY, CDR2 SVGAGI. In nucleotides, the CDR3 is TGTGCCACCCTCGGAGATACGCAGTATTTT. Its translation is CATLGDTQYF.

The V gene is TRBV9, the J gene TRBJ1-1; D is unclear. V lost 0 bases to trimming and J lost 2 bases, with 8 bases between them. Germline V CDR1 and CDR2: SGDLS, YYNGEE. CDR3 length: 14 amino acids. The CDR3 here is CASSVVPDNTEAFF. CDR3 coding DNA: TGTGCCAGCAGCGTAGTGCCAGATAACACTGAAGCTTTCTTT.

This chain joins TRBV15 and TRBJ1-5; D possibly corresponds to TRBD1 (5 bases). Germline V lookup: CDR1 LNHNV, CDR2 YYDKDF (reference sequence). The CDR3 consists of 16 residues. V lost 3 bases to trimming and J lost 4 bases, with 16 bases between them. CDR3 coding DNA: TGTGCCACCAGCAGGGGAACAGGCAGGAAGAATCAGCCCCAGCATTTT. It specifies CATSRGTGRKNQPQHF.

The V call is TRBV18, the J call TRBJ1-2; no clear D. Per germline, CDR1 KGHSH and CDR2 LQKENI. V was trimmed by 3 bases and J by 5 bases, leaving 13 bases between them. The CDR3 runs 14 residues. The CDR3 DNA is TGTGCCAGCTCACCGGGTTCGGAGGGTTATGGCTACACCTTC. Amino acids: CASSPGSEGYGYTF. The whole variable domain, remainder taken from reference TRBV18 and TRBJ1-2, is NAGVMQNPRHLVRRRGQEARLRCSPMKGHSHVYWYRQLPEEGLKFMVYLQKENIIDESGMPKERFSAEFPKEGPSILRIQQVVRGDSAAYFCASSPGSEGYGYTFGSGTRLTVV.

This sequence joins TRBV6-2 or TRBV6-3 and TRBJ1-1; 8 bases align to TRBD1. Trimming took 4 bases from V and 1 from J; bases not matched to a gene: 17. Per germline, CDR1 MNHEY and CDR2 SVGEGT. This CDR3 is built from 19 residues. The CDR3 loop is CASSSDLGTGDIRNTEAFF. For the CDR3, the DNA is TGTGCCAGCAGTTCAGACCTTGGGACAGGCGACATCAGGAACACTGAAGCTTTCTTT.

This clone was counted between two and nine times. The chain combines TRBV10-3 with TRBJ2-1; 7 positions agree with TRBD1. The CDR3 is 15 residues long. V lost 4 bases to trimming and J lost 2 bases; unmatched junction nucleotides: 5. Per germline, CDR1 ENHRY and CDR2 SYGVKD. CDR3 amino acids: CAISGSGGPYNEQFF. DNA for the CDR3: TGTGCCATCAGTGGGTCAGGGGGTCCCTACAATGAGCAGTTCTTC.

CDR3 DNA sequence: TGTGCCAGCAGCCCCGGGACTAGCTCCTACGAGCAGTACTTC. This gives the protein CASSPGTSSYEQYF. This chain connects TRBV3-1 (or the pseudogene TRBV3-2) to TRBJ2-7, with 8 positions matching TRBD2. Per germline, CDR1 LGHDT and CDR2 YNNKEL (reference sequence). CDR3 length: 14 residues. Trimming removed 4 bases from V and 0 bases from J; junction bases left unmatched: 2.

CDR3 amino acids: CASSSTGVYGYTF. Written as DNA, the CDR3 is TGTGCCAGCAGTTCGACAGGGGTCTATGGCTACACCTTC. V is TRBV12-3 or TRBV12-4 and J is TRBJ1-2; 8 nucleotides match TRBD1. V was pared by 4 bases and J by 4 bases, with 2 bases of the junction left unmatched. The CDR3 is 13 amino acids.

This sequence joins TRBV6-6 and TRBJ2-7; TRBD1 agrees at 9 bases. Germline values: CDR1 MNHNY, CDR2 SVGAGI (reference sequence). V lost 3 bases to trimming and J lost 7 bases; unmatched junction nucleotides: 10. CDR3 length equals 15 residues. The DNA of the CDR3 is TGTGCCAGCAGTTATCAGCGGGACAGGGTTGGGGAGCAGTACTTC. Translating gives CASSYQRDRVGEQYF.

The rearrangement joins TRBV2 to TRBJ2-1, with TRBD2 as a possible D gene (5 bases). V lost 7 bases and J lost 4, with 20 bases in between. The germline V gene encodes CDR1 SNHLY and CDR2 FYNNEI. This CDR3 comprises 16 residues. CDR3 protein: CASTPPTREAYNEQFF. The CDR3 DNA sequence: TGTGCCAGCACACCCCCGACCCGGGAAGCTTACAATGAGCAGTTCTTC.

In DNA form, the CDR3 reads TGCGCCAGCGAGCTAGCGGGAGTAGGCACCGGGGAGCTGTTTTTT. It specifies CASELAGVGTGELFF. The V and J genes are TRBV10-1 and TRBJ2-2; 10 nucleotides align to TRBD2. The V gene's germline CDR1 is WNHNN and CDR2 SYGVQD (reference sequence). The CDR3 has 15 amino acids. The V segment lost 8 bases and the J segment 4 bases; nucleotides outside the gene matches: 7.